The 31 T cell receptor beta chains below come from one sample, sequenced in a study of blood T cells in healthy people across ages. The use of a sample-barcoded 5' primer and a J-beta primer mix characterized a second PCR of about 6 to 11 cycles. TCRdb re-analysed the 5' RACE reads in MiXCR, keeping a single row per CDR3 protein. The table includes 850,000 to 1,100,000 distinct CDR3 sequences, roughly two fifths detected once. The sequenced sample was blood. These receptors were obtained from a man between 18 and 35 years old in good health.

For this clonotype: A much more abundant neighbour one base away suggests this may be a read error. The chain joins TRBV20-1 to TRBJ2-3; possible D gene TRBD2, 6 bases. Germline CDR1 and CDR2: DFQATT and SNEGSKA (reference sequence). CDR3 length: 14 amino acids. The CDR3 DNA sequence: TGCAGTGCCCCCCCTGGGGGGTCCACAGAGACGCAGTATTTT. It codes for CSAPPGGSTETQYF.

The genes are TRBV29-1 and TRBJ2-2, with 8 bases identical to TRBD1. The CDR3 consists of 14 residues. The V and J ends lost 4 bases and 5 bases, in that order; junction bases with no gene match: 6. Germline-derived CDR1 and CDR2 are SQVTM and ANQGSEA. CDR3 DNA sequence: TGCAGCGTTGCGGACAGGGTAGAAACCGGGGAGCTGTTTTTT. This sequence encodes CSVADRVETGELFF.

This clonotype turned up a few times. The chain couples TRBV20-1 to TRBJ2-4, with D unclear. With the DNA end fitting TRBJ2-7 better, the J assignment may be wrong. This CDR3 is built from 12 residues. CDR1 and CDR2 from the germline V gene are DFQATT and SNEGSKA (reference sequence). CDR3 bases: TGCAGTGCTAGCCCCTTGGTCTACGAGCAGTACTTC. Its protein product is CSASPLVYEQYF.

The chain is built from TRBV12-3 or TRBV12-4 and TRBJ1-1; no firm D call. Trimming took 3 bases from V and 7 from J, leaving 9 bases between them. CDR3 length equals 12 residues. The DNA for the CDR3 is TGTGCCAGCAGTTTGGGGAGAGATGAAGCTTTCTTT. It codes for CASSLGRDEAFF.

The chain uses TRBV4-3 and TRBJ1-2; D uncertain. Germline-derived CDR1 and CDR2 are LGHNA and YSLEER. The CDR3 contains 16 residues. Trimming took off 0 bases at V and 3 bases at J, with 14 bases between the two ends. The CDR3 region is CASSQDSTRRDYGYTF. The DNA for the CDR3 is TGCGCCAGCAGCCAAGACAGCACACGCCGGGACTATGGCTACACCTTC.

V and J are TRBV4-1 and TRBJ2-1; maybe TRBD2 (5 bases). TRBJ2-7 explains the end of the DNA better; the J call may be wrong. This CDR3 has 15 residues. The germline V gene has CDR1 MGHRA and CDR2 YSYEKL. The CDR3 nucleotides read TGCGCCAGCAGCCTTGGGAGCGGAGACTACAATGAGCAGTACTTC. It encodes CASSLGSGDYNEQYF.

The chain recombines TRBV6-2 or TRBV6-3 with TRBJ2-3; TRBD2 agrees at 10 bases. Unmatched junction bases numbered 17, after V lost 6 bases and J lost 2 bases. Germline-derived CDR1 and CDR2 are MNHEY and SVGEGT. The CDR3 covers 19 residues. The CDR3 DNA reads as TGTGCCAGCAGCCGGAGGGCTAGCGGGGGCCGTTTCATCACAGATACGCAGTATTTT. Translated, it gives CASSRRASGGRFITDTQYF.

This clonotype was counted a few times. V and J are TRBV12-3 or TRBV12-4 and TRBJ2-7; D is undetermined. The CDR3 has 12 residues. V lost 2 bases to trimming and J lost 3 bases, with 5 bases between them. The CDR3 sequence is CASSLNIYEQYF. The CDR3 DNA reads TGTGCCAGCAGTTTAAATATCTACGAGCAGTACTTC.

The chain employs TRBV4-2 and TRBJ2-2; D gene uncertain. The CDR3 runs to 11 residues. CDR1 and CDR2 from the germline V gene are LGHNA and YNFKEQ. V lost 3 bases, J lost 7 bases, and 3 bases lay in between. CDR3 protein: CASSHRGELFF. The CDR3 bases are TGTGCCAGCAGCCACCGCGGGGAGCTGTTTTTT.

The chain carries TRBV7-2 and TRBJ1-4; the D gene is possibly TRBD1 (5 bases). The CDR3 has 14 residues. Trimming stripped 3 bases from V and 4 bases from J, with 9 bases between. Germline CDR1 SGHTA, CDR2 FQGNSA. The DNA of the CDR3 is TGTGCCAGCAGCTTTGCGGGGGATAATGAAAAACTGTTTTTT. Translation gives CASSFAGDNEKLFF.

A note on this clonotype: One end of the junction fails to match germline, which may point to a read error. The rearrangement joins TRBV7-9 to TRBJ1-2; the D is unclear. This CDR3 is built from 14 residues. Germline V lookup: CDR1 SEHNR, CDR2 FQNEAQ (reference sequence). CDR3 region: CAGSFEGNNYGYTF. The CDR3 DNA follows: TGTGCCGGCAGCTTTGAGGGAAACAACTATGGCTACACCTTC.

This chain connects TRBV18 to TRBJ1-1; D is undetermined. Per the germline V gene, CDR1 is KGHSH and CDR2 is LQKENI. The CDR3 runs 15 residues. Trimming took off 2 bases at V and 1 base at J, with 11 bases between the two ends. The CDR3 region is CASSPIDISNTEAFF. The CDR3 DNA follows: TGTGCCAGCTCACCAATAGACATCTCGAACACTGAAGCTTTCTTT.

The chain employs TRBV7-2 and TRBJ1-1; maybe TRBD1 (5 bases). CDR3 size: 14 residues. V lost 3 bases, J lost 7 bases, and 15 bases lay in between. Germline V gives CDR1 SGHTA, CDR2 FQGNSA. CDR3 sequence: CASSFGAVGSEAFF. For the CDR3, the DNA is TGTGCCAGCAGCTTCGGGGCGGTAGGAAGTGAAGCTTTCTTT.

The chain has TRBV9 and TRBJ2-7; D is unclear. V lost 7 bases and J 7 bases, leaving 24 bases between the germline ends. The V gene's germline CDR1 is SGDLS and CDR2 YYNGEE. This CDR3 region has 15 residues. CDR3 amino acids: CASCPSVDPNNEQYF. For the CDR3, the DNA is TGTGCCAGCTGCCCATCTGTAGACCCTAACAATGAGCAGTACTTC.

The V call is TRBV3-1, the J call TRBJ2-3, with no clear D. CDR1 is LGHDT, CDR2 YNNKEL, per germline (reference sequence). V lost 5 bases, J lost 6 bases, and 12 bases lay in between. The CDR3 consists of 13 residues. CDR3 nucleotides: TGTGCCAGCAGCGACCGGGCCGGGGATACGCAGTATTTT. It codes for CASSDRAGDTQYF.

A single count supports this clonotype. The V gene is TRBV4-1, the J gene TRBJ1-5; 7 bases fit TRBD1. V trimming: 2 bases; J trimming: 5 bases; junction bases outside the gene matches: 9. CDR3 size: 16 residues. Germline values: CDR1 MGHRA, CDR2 YSYEKL. CDR3 residues: CASSQNPDRVDQPQHF. The DNA for the CDR3 is TGCGCCAGCAGCCAAAACCCCGACAGGGTGGATCAGCCCCAGCATTTT.

This clonotype has more than one count but fewer than ten. The CDR3 here is CASSDKATSAYF. Here the CDR3 DNA reads TGTGCCAGCAGTGATAAAGCAACATCCGCGTATTTT. The chain links TRBV2 to TRBJ2-3, with D unresolved. Per germline, CDR1 SNHLY and CDR2 FYNNEI. This CDR3 contains 12 residues. The V end lost 3 bases, the J end lost 14 bases, and 15 bases lay between the germline ends.

This chain uses TRBV12-3 or TRBV12-4 with TRBJ1-4, with D tentatively TRBD1 (6 bases). CDR3 length equals 14 residues. Trimming cost V 7 bases and J 3 bases, with 12 bases left between them. The CDR3 nucleotides are TGTGCCAGCACCGATTGGACAGCTAATGAAAAACTGTTTTTT. Translated: CASTDWTANEKLFF.

The chain uses TRBV6-5 and TRBJ2-6, with D possibly TRBD2 on 6 matching bases. There are 21 residues in the CDR3. V was trimmed by 4 bases and J by 0 bases, leaving 25 bases between them. CDR1 is MNHEY, CDR2 SVGAGI, per germline. The CDR3: CASSLLGLSSIADSGANVLTF. The CDR3 DNA reads TGTGCCAGCAGTTTATTGGGACTTTCCTCCATAGCCGACTCTGGGGCCAACGTCCTGACTTTC.

The chain couples TRBV5-1 to TRBJ1-2; no clear D. Germline assignment: CDR1 SGHRS and CDR2 YFSETQ. The germline V and J ends were trimmed by 6 bases and 3 bases, with 18 bases remaining between them. This CDR3 spans 15 amino acids. The CDR3 sequence is CASTIIPGAYYGYTF. The CDR3 DNA is TGCGCCAGCACCATAATTCCAGGAGCCTACTATGGCTACACCTTC.

V usage is TRBV7-2 and J usage is TRBJ2-1; D is perhaps TRBD2 (5 bases). The V end was cut by 2 bases, the J end by 7 bases, with 15 bases between. This CDR3 comprises 15 residues. Germline CDR1 SGHTA, CDR2 FQGNSA. The CDR3 spells CASSLNWGVQNEQFF. In nucleotides, the CDR3 is TGTGCCAGCAGCTTAAATTGGGGAGTTCAGAATGAGCAGTTCTTC.

On this clonotype itself: A much larger clone differs by one base, so this may be a read error. The CDR3 sequence is CASSDDRQGLFF. CDR3 coding DNA: TGTGCCAGCAGTGACGACCGGCAGGGGCTGTTTTTT. V gene TRBV25-1 combines with J gene TRBJ1-4; possibly TRBD1 for D (6 bases). V lost 3 bases to trimming and J lost 14 bases, with 13 bases between them. The V gene's germline CDR1 is MGHDK and CDR2 SYGVNS. The CDR3 is 12 amino acids.

Comment on this clonotype: The junction shows a germline mismatch at one end, possibly a read error. J is TRBJ2-5 and V is TRBV20-1; D possibly corresponds to TRBD1 (6 bases). The germline V gene encodes CDR1 DFQATT and CDR2 SNEGSKA (reference sequence). This CDR3 spans 14 amino acids. The DNA of the CDR3 is TGCGGTGCTAGAAGGACAGAAGTACAAGAGACCCAGTACTTC. It encodes CGARRTEVQETQYF.

This chain joins TRBV12-3 or TRBV12-4 and TRBJ1-4, with unresolved D. Between the trimmed V and J ends, which lost 6 bases and 5 bases, there was a span of 16 bases. The length of the CDR3 is 15 residues. DNA for the CDR3: TGTGCCAGCAGGTCCCAAGGCACGAGGAATGAAAAACTGTTTTTT. It encodes CASRSQGTRNEKLFF.

This clonotype occurred a few times. The chain employs TRBV6-1 and TRBJ1-5; 8 positions match TRBD1. Germline V gene sequence: CDR1 MNHNS, CDR2 SASEGT. Trimming took 6 bases from V and 2 from J; bases not matched to a gene: 6. The CDR3 covers 15 residues. CDR3 protein: CASSRTGSGNQPQHF. DNA of the CDR3: TGTGCCAGCAGCCGGACAGGGAGTGGCAATCAGCCCCAGCATTTT.

The chain carries TRBV4-2 and TRBJ2-3, with D possibly TRBD1 on 5 matching bases. Germline CDR1 and CDR2: LGHNA and YNFKEQ. Trimming took off 0 bases at V and 2 bases at J, with 15 bases between the two ends. The CDR3 length is 17 residues. The CDR3 region has the DNA TGTGCCAGCAGCCAAGAAAGGGGCCCAGGGAACACAGATACGCAGTATTTT. Amino acids: CASSQERGPGNTDTQYF.

This clonotype was counted many times. The chain links TRBV4-3 to TRBJ2-3; 10 bases map to TRBD1. The V gene's germline CDR1 is LGHNA and CDR2 YSLEER. CDR3 length equals 18 residues. The V segment lost 1 base and the J segment 4 bases; nucleotides outside the gene matches: 11. CDR3 residues: CASSQATQVTGGADTQYF. CDR3 in DNA: TGCGCCAGCAGCCAAGCGACCCAAGTGACAGGGGGCGCAGATACGCAGTATTTT.

CDR3 coding DNA: TGTGCCAGCACCCTTCGGGGCAGGGGAAATTCGGTCTATGGCTACACCTTC. Protein product: CASTLRGRGNSVYGYTF. The rearrangement joins TRBV6-1 to TRBJ1-2; tentative D call: TRBD1 (6 bases). V was pared by 7 bases and J by 4 bases, with 25 bases between. The CDR3 spans 17 residues. Germline CDR1 reads MNHNS; CDR2 reads SASEGT.

V is TRBV6-2 or TRBV6-3 and J is TRBJ2-1; 8 bases map to TRBD1. Germline-derived CDR1 and CDR2 are MNHEY and SVGEGT. The V and J ends lost 11 bases and 1 base, in that order; junction bases with no gene match: 4. The CDR3 has 13 amino acids. The CDR3 spells CAVRTGSYNEQFF. The CDR3 bases are TGTGCCGTCCGGACAGGGTCCTACAATGAGCAGTTCTTC.

In DNA form, the CDR3 reads TGCAGTGCTCCGAGGACAGGGGGCGACTATGGCTACACCTTC. Amino acids: CSAPRTGGDYGYTF. The chain uses TRBV20-1 and TRBJ1-2; TRBD1 agrees at 11 bases. CDR3 length: 14 amino acids. CDR1 and CDR2 (germline): DFQATT, SNEGSKA (reference sequence). V trimming: 5 bases; J trimming: 3 bases; junction bases outside the gene matches: 5.

This clonotype was seen a single time. The chain uses TRBV28 and TRBJ2-7; no clear D. V lost 10 bases to trimming and J lost 5 bases, with 21 bases between them. In germline, CDR1 is MDHEN, CDR2 SYDVKM. The CDR3 consists of 14 residues. CDR3 nucleotide sequence: TGTGCCACCTCGACCGACACCCTGGTGGACGAGCAGTACTTC. Protein sequence: CATSTDTLVDEQYF.